The clone carrying this TCR beta chain has just one count. The antigen is unknown. This entry comes from a study of cytomegalovirus exposure and HLA in healthy donors. Study-level findings and limits: Among immune exposure information, only CMV serostatus was available.

The PCR made use of 60 Vbeta and 13 Jbeta primers. Data came from immunoSEQ multiplex PCR; TCRdb stores just in-frame clones and leaves some out. Among 120,000 to 150,000 clones, 80% were seen once, and the ten largest hold roughly 2%. CDR1 is SGDLS and CDR2 is YYNGEE in the germline V gene. This CDR3 spans 16 amino acids. The V and J ends lost 0 bases and 1 base, in that order; junction bases with no gene match: 5. The material sequenced was PBMCs. The chain recombines TRBV9 with TRBJ2-3; TRBD2 aligns across 7 bases. The receptor's source is a man aged 25-40 years in good health and CMV-seronegative. The CDR3 DNA follows: TGTGCCAGCAGCGTAGTTGCGGGGGACGGCACAGATACGCAGTATTTT. This sequence encodes CASSVVAGDGTDTQYF.